Below, 27 T cell receptor beta chains from the same sample are listed, as sequenced in a study of T cells in Graves' hyperthyroidism and ophthalmopathy. The source material, RNA transcripts, was used to amplify TCR beta CDR3 regions. The TCR CDR3 first-round RT-PCR relied on the HTBI primer set. TCRdb fed the multiplex PCR reads into MiXCR, producing one record per CDR3 protein. The repertoire includes about 580,000 distinct CDR3 sequences, roughly 46% of them detected once, and approximately 7.5% sits in the top ten. The sample comprised peripheral blood or thyroid tissue (not recorded which). The receptors stem from a woman aged 18-29 years with Graves' hyperthyroidism.

This clonotype was recorded at least ten times. The chain links TRBV19 to TRBJ2-2; D is ambiguous. From germline, CDR1 is LNHDA and CDR2 SQIVND (reference sequence). V dropped 9 bases and J dropped 8 bases, with 16 bases sitting between them. The CDR3 is 13 residues long. CDR3 loop: CASNDGQGGELFF. In DNA form, the CDR3 reads TGTGCCAGCAATGACGGCCAAGGAGGGGAGCTGTTTTTT.

The V gene is TRBV12-3 or TRBV12-4, the J gene TRBJ2-5; TRBD2 is a possible D gene (6 bases). Trimming cost V 7 bases and J 5 bases, with 17 bases left between them. The CDR3 totals 14 residues. CDR3 bases: TGTGCCAGCACCCTTAGCGGAGGGGTGGAGACCCAGTACTTC. Its protein product is CASTLSGGVETQYF.

This clonotype showed up many times. This chain connects TRBV11-2 to TRBJ2-5; 9 nucleotides agree with TRBD2. Germline CDR1 is SGHAT and CDR2 is FQNNGV. V was clipped by 0 bases and J by 4 bases; unmatched bases: 15. The CDR3 is 19 amino acids. In DNA, the CDR3 is TGTGCCAGCAGCTTAGATCGTTTTGCGGGAGGGCCGTTCCGAGAGACCCAGTACTTC. This encodes CASSLDRFAGGPFRETQYF.

V gene TRBV29-1 combines with J gene TRBJ1-2; D gene uncertain. This CDR3 contains 10 residues. CDR1 and CDR2 from the germline V gene are SQVTM and ANQGSEA. The V end lost 5 bases, the J end lost 8 bases, and 9 bases lay between the germline ends. The CDR3 loop is CSVIAGGYTF. The DNA for the CDR3 is TGCAGCGTTATAGCGGGAGGCTACACCTTC.

The genes are TRBV29-1 and TRBJ1-2; 10 bases map to TRBD1. This CDR3 contains 14 residues. The germline CDR1 and CDR2 sequences are SQVTM and ANQGSEA. The V and J ends lost 7 bases and 6 bases, in that order; junction bases with no gene match: 11. The CDR3 nucleotides are TGCAGCGCTGCTCCGGGACAGGGGCCCAATGGCTACACCTTC. Protein: CSAAPGQGPNGYTF.

This clonotype was counted ten times or more. The V gene is TRBV7-9, the J gene TRBJ1-3; 10 bases align to TRBD1. There are 16 residues in the CDR3. Trimming cost V 5 bases and J 2 bases; bases outside gene matches: 6. In germline, CDR1 is SEHNR, CDR2 FQNEAQ (reference sequence). DNA for the CDR3: TGTGCCAGCAGCCCAAGACAGGGGGCGCCTGGAAACACCATATATTTT. As protein: CASSPRQGAPGNTIYF.

As for this clonotype: Relative to the germline gene, one junction end is altered; a read error may explain this. This chain joins TRBV2 and TRBJ2-7; D unresolved. Germline-derived CDR1 and CDR2 are SNHLY and FYNNEI. This CDR3 contains 15 residues. CDR3 region: CASSSKGKSSYKQYF. Written as DNA, the CDR3 is TGTGCCAGCAGTTCGAAAGGGAAAAGCTCCTACAAGCAGTACTTC.

Note on this clonotype: A much larger clone lies a single base off, so this may be a read error. The chain uses TRBV3-1 and TRBJ1-2, with unresolved D. Germline CDR1 LGHDT, CDR2 YNNKEL (reference sequence). With 1 base removed from V and 3 bases from J, the gap between germline ends came to 12 bases. CDR3 size: 15 residues. CDR3 residues: CASSQVGGIDYGYTF. Written as DNA, the CDR3 is TGTGCCAGCAGCCAAGTCGGAGGGATTGACTATGGCTACACCTTC.

This clonotype was seen only a few times. The chain is built from TRBV24-1 and TRBJ1-5, with D possibly matching TRBD1 (5 bases). The CDR3 contains 13 residues. Between the trimmed V and J ends, which lost 4 bases and 11 bases, there was a span of 14 bases. Germline V CDR1 and CDR2: KGHDR, SFDVKD. CDR3 loop: CATSEGDQQTQHF. The DNA for the CDR3 is TGTGCCACCAGTGAGGGGGACCAACAGACCCAGCATTTT.

This clonotype was recorded at least ten times. The chain recombines TRBV11-2 with TRBJ1-5, with 7 bases that match TRBD1. CDR1 is SGHAT, CDR2 FQNNGV, per germline. After removal of 2 bases from V and 3 bases from J, the junction contained 4 bases not matched to a gene. The CDR3 covers 15 residues. The CDR3 coding sequence is TGTGCCAGCAGCTTAACAGGGGCAACCAATCAGCCCCAGCATTTT. It yields the protein CASSLTGATNQPQHF.

The rearrangement joins TRBV10-3 to TRBJ2-2; TRBD1 aligns across 9 bases. V shed 4 bases and J 2 bases; nucleotides not matched to a gene: 8. Germline V gene data show CDR1 as ENHRY and CDR2 as SYGVKD. The CDR3 is 17 residues long. Here the CDR3 reads CAISGTGEGGNTGELFF. The DNA of the CDR3 is TGTGCCATCAGTGGGACAGGGGAAGGTGGAAACACCGGGGAGCTGTTTTTT.

On this clonotype itself: The CDR3 carries no conserved terminal phenylalanine or tryptophan, so it likely arises from a read error. The limits of the CDR3 on the DNA are not certain, so only TCRdb's listed CDR3 is given. This chain connects TRBV20-1 to TRBJ2-7; TRBD2, the table's D call, was not compared with the DNA. The CDR3 contains 11 residues when both ends are counted. CDR1 and CDR2 from the germline V gene are DFQATT and SNEGSKA (reference sequence). CDR3 sequence reads: CSARSAGEWDT.

Turning to this clonotype: Germline is not matched at one junction end, which may reflect a read error. V and J are TRBV12-5 and TRBJ2-2; 11 nucleotides line up with TRBD2. Per germline, CDR1 LGHNT and CDR2 FRNRAP. CDR3 length: 17 amino acids. The CDR3: CASGLILAGADTGELLF. The CDR3 nucleotides read TGTGCTAGTGGTTTAATACTAGCGGGAGCGGACACCGGGGAGCTGCTTTTT.

This clonotype was found a few times. The chain carries TRBV2 and TRBJ2-3; D remains unclear. V lost 2 bases and J lost 5, with 8 bases in between. CDR1 and CDR2 from the germline V gene are SNHLY and FYNNEI. This CDR3 has 13 residues. CDR3 sequence reads: CASSERWGDTQYF. CDR3 nucleotides: TGTGCCAGCAGTGAAAGGTGGGGAGATACGCAGTATTTT.

This chain connects TRBV19 to TRBJ1-5; TRBD1 aligns across 7 bases. V gave up 1 base and J gave up 2 bases; unmatched junction bases: 8. Germline V gene data show CDR1 as LNHDA and CDR2 as SQIVND (reference sequence). The CDR3 sequence is 17 residues long. The CDR3: CASSIGTGDWGNQPQHF. The CDR3 DNA reads as TGTGCCAGTAGTATAGGAACAGGGGATTGGGGCAATCAGCCCCAGCATTTT. Full variable domain (remainder filled in from reference TRBV19 and TRBJ1-5): DGGITQSPKYLFRKEGQNVTLSCEQNLNHDAMYWYRQDPGQGLRLIYYSQIVNDFQKGDIAEGYSVSREKKESFPLTVTSAQKNPTAFYLCASSIGTGDWGNQPQHFGDGTRLSIL.

This clonotype came up many times. The rearrangement uses TRBV24-1 and TRBJ2-2, with 7 bases that match TRBD1. Per germline, CDR1 KGHDR and CDR2 SFDVKD. This CDR3 is built from 16 residues. V shed 5 bases, J shed 0 bases, and the junction held 5 bases outside the gene matches. The chain's CDR3 is CATSGDSIANTGELFF. CDR3 nucleotide sequence: TGTGCCACCAGTGGGGACAGCATCGCGAACACCGGGGAGCTGTTTTTT.

Only a few counts were recorded for this clonotype. One junction end disagrees with the germline gene, perhaps due to a read error. V and J are TRBV20-1 and TRBJ1-1; 8 positions match TRBD1. The CDR3 is 13 residues long. Germline V gene sequence: CDR1 DFQATT, CDR2 SNEGSKA (reference sequence). CDR3 coding DNA: TGCAGTGCTTGGGGACAGGAGGGTACTGAAGTTTTCTTT. Translated: CSAWGQEGTEVFF.

This clonotype was seen ten or more times. This chain uses TRBV24-1 with TRBJ1-2; 8 bases map to TRBD1. The CDR3 totals 14 residues. Germline V gene sequence: CDR1 KGHDR, CDR2 SFDVKD. The V segment lost 6 bases and the J segment 6 bases; nucleotides outside the gene matches: 8. Here the CDR3 DNA reads TGTGCCACCAGTCCCGGAGGACAGGGAAATGGCTACACCTTC. Translated: CATSPGGQGNGYTF.

This clonotype showed up just once. Possible read error: a much larger clone is one base away. V and J are TRBV10-3 and TRBJ1-4, with D possibly being TRBD1 (6 bases). This CDR3 has 15 amino acids. CDR1 and CDR2 (germline): ENHRY, SYGVKD. V was trimmed by 10 bases and J by 1 base, leaving 16 bases between them. The CDR3 reads CATGTRGGTNEKLFF. CDR3 DNA: TGTGCCACCGGGACAAGAGGGGGAACTAATGAAAAACTGTTTTTT.

This clonotype has at least ten counts. The rearrangement links TRBV4-1 to TRBJ1-1, with no clear D. CDR1 MGHRA and CDR2 YSYEKL come from the germline V gene. The CDR3 covers 17 residues. V was shortened by 3 bases and J by 3 bases, with 20 bases between the two germline ends. The CDR3 sequence is CASSQGRLPRWYTEAFF. For the CDR3, the DNA is TGCGCCAGCAGCCAGGGGAGGCTTCCGAGGTGGTACACTGAAGCTTTCTTT.

This clonotype has at least ten counts. CDR3 coding DNA: TGTGCCACCCACGTGGGTTCAGGCACCGGGGAGCTGTTTTTT. It yields the protein CATHVGSGTGELFF. V gene TRBV10-3 combines with J gene TRBJ2-2; D unresolved. This CDR3 is built from 14 residues. V shed 10 bases and J shed 4 bases, with 16 bases lying between them. CDR1 and CDR2 from the germline V gene are ENHRY and SYGVKD.

CDR3: CASSVAPLAGVGGQYF. As DNA, the CDR3 is TGTGCCAGCAGCGTAGCCCCCCTAGCGGGAGTAGGGGGGCAGTACTTC. The chain combines TRBV9 with TRBJ2-5, with 10 bases identical to TRBD2. Germline CDR1 reads SGDLS; CDR2 reads YYNGEE. V dropped 0 bases and J dropped 11; count of bases not matched to a gene: 13. CDR3 size: 16 residues. The full variable domain, in which reference TRBV9 and TRBJ2-5 provide the parts outside the CDR3, is DSGVTQTPKHLITATGQRVTLRCSPRSGDLSVYWYQQSLDQGLQFLIQYYNGEERAKGNILERFSAQQFPDLHSELNLSSLELGDSALYFCASSVAPLAGVGGQYFGPGTRLLVL.

V usage is TRBV29-1 and J usage is TRBJ1-1; no reliable D call. The CDR3 runs to 11 residues. The germline V gene encodes CDR1 SQVTM and CDR2 ANQGSEA. In nucleotides, the CDR3 is TGCAGTACGAACGCAGGCGCTGAAGCTTTCTTT. This encodes CSTNAGAEAFF.

At least ten counts were recorded for this clonotype. The V call is TRBV10-3, the J call TRBJ2-7, with D hard to call. Germline assignment: CDR1 ENHRY and CDR2 SYGVKD. The CDR3 contains 14 residues. V lost 2 bases and J 7 bases, leaving 15 bases between the germline ends. CDR3 sequence reads: CAISENRVVGEQYF. DNA for the CDR3: TGTGCCATCAGTGAGAATAGGGTCGTCGGGGAGCAGTACTTC.

This chain connects TRBV10-3 to TRBJ1-1; D call uncertain. Trimming cost V 4 bases and J 1 base, with 10 bases left between them. Germline CDR1 reads ENHRY; CDR2 reads SYGVKD. This CDR3 spans 14 amino acids. The CDR3 here is CAISVGEQNTEAFF. CDR3 sequence (DNA): TGTGCCATCAGTGTCGGGGAGCAGAACACTGAAGCTTTCTTT.

This clonotype was found many times. The CDR3: CASSVSQTNEKLFF. In DNA, the CDR3 is TGTGCCAGCAGCGTTTCACAGACTAATGAAAAACTGTTTTTT. The rearrangement uses TRBV11-3 and TRBJ1-4; D is unresolved. Deletions cut 5 bases from V and 2 bases from J, with 9 bases between. In germline, CDR1 is SGHNT, CDR2 YENEEA. This CDR3 has 14 amino acids.

This chain connects TRBV10-3 to TRBJ2-7; tentatively, D is TRBD2 (5 bases). Germline V gene data show CDR1 as ENHRY and CDR2 as SYGVKD. Trimming removed 5 bases from V and 2 bases from J, with 10 bases in between. This CDR3 comprises 13 residues. The CDR3 region has the DNA TGTGCCATCAGTTTCCGGGGTGCCTACGAGCAGTACTTC. Its translation: CAISFRGAYEQYF.